The clone carrying this T cell receptor beta chain was counted many times. The CDR3 spans 16 residues. Trimming stripped 6 bases from V and 5 bases from J, with 21 bases between. Germline loops: CDR1 MNHEY, CDR2 SVGAGI. Roughly 10 milliliters of peripheral blood were drawn from each donor. Then a second PCR, running about 6 to 11 cycles, was carried out with a sample-barcoded 5' primer and a J-beta primer mix. TCRdb analysed the 5' RACE reads with MiXCR anew, one entry per CDR3 protein. The repertoire holds roughly 700,000 distinct CDR3 sequences, with roughly 30% as singletons. The sample originates from a study of blood T cells in healthy people across ages.

V gene TRBV6-5 combines with J gene TRBJ2-3, with D perhaps matching TRBD1 (7 bases). This clonotype originated in a woman of 80 years or more in good health. The material sequenced was blood. The CDR3, as DNA: TGTGCCAGCAGGGTTTTCCAAGACAGGGACTTAGATACGCAGTATTTT. It encodes CASRVFQDRDLDTQYF.